This T cell receptor beta chain was observed in a study of radiotherapy plus CTLA-4 blockade in lung cancer. Only in-frame clones appear in the TCRdb table, and some are missing; sequencing was by immunoSEQ multiplex PCR. The profile shows tens of thousands of clones, about 72% of them singletons. V lost 4 bases and J lost 4, with 18 bases in between. The CDR3 runs 16 residues. From germline, CDR1 is SGHDT and CDR2 YYEEEE. The sample consisted of peripheral blood, taken from a patient treated with radiotherapy plus ipilimumab. This receptor was identified in a human donor with non-small cell lung cancer whose response to radiotherapy plus ipilimumab could not be evaluated. Some clones in this sample may be carry-over from other donors' samples. The genes are TRBV5-6 and TRBJ1-5; possible D gene TRBD1, 6 bases. CDR3 coding DNA: TGTGCCAGCAGCCGAGCGACAGGACTGTCAAATCAGCCCCAGCATTTT. This translates into CASSRATGLSNQPQHF.